One sample yielded the 29 T cell receptor beta chains listed below, sequenced in a study of cytomegalovirus exposure and HLA in healthy donors. The PCR ran on 60 Vbeta and 13 Jbeta primers. Generated by immunoSEQ multiplex PCR, the TCRdb table keeps only in-frame clones and is missing some. Seen here are under 200,000 clones, around three quarters observed once, and the top ten hold under 0.75%. Material for sequencing was PBMCs. The source of these receptors is a woman between 35 and 50 years old in good health and CMV-seronegative.

The rearrangement uses TRBV28 and TRBJ1-5; no clear D gene. Germline-derived CDR1 and CDR2 are MDHEN and SYDVKM. The CDR3 runs to 13 residues. Trimming left V 7 bases short and J 6 bases short, with 13 bases between. CDR3 region: CASTTQFGQPQHF. Here the CDR3 DNA reads TGTGCCAGCACTACCCAATTTGGTCAGCCCCAGCATTTT. The variable domain in full, completed from reference TRBV28 and TRBJ1-5, reads DVKVTQSSRYLVKRTGEKVFLECVQDMDHENMFWYRQDPGLGLRLIYFSYDVKMKEKGDIPEGYSVSREKKERFSLILESASTNQTSMYLCASTTQFGQPQHFGDGTRLSIL.

The chain has TRBV2 and TRBJ2-7; 7 bases align to TRBD2. This CDR3 is built from 15 residues. Per the germline V gene, CDR1 is SNHLY and CDR2 is FYNNEI. Unmatched junction bases numbered 12, after V lost 6 bases and J lost 4 bases. The CDR3 is CASRITGRRSYEQYF. Written as DNA, the CDR3 is TGTGCCAGCAGGATTACCGGGAGGAGATCGTACGAGCAGTACTTC.

The V and J genes are TRBV25-1 and TRBJ1-2, with TRBD1 as a possible D gene (5 bases). CDR3 length: 13 amino acids. CDR1 is MGHDK, CDR2 SYGVNS, per germline. Trimming cost V 4 bases and J 7 bases, with 13 bases left between them. For the CDR3, the DNA is TGTGCCAGCAGTGGGGGGGTTGGCGGTGGCTACACCTTC. Translating it yields CASSGGVGGGYTF.

J is TRBJ2-3 and V is TRBV27, with D unresolved. Trimming shortened V by 2 bases and J by 2 bases, and 14 bases separated the two germline ends. Germline lookup yields CDR1 MNHEY and CDR2 SMNVEV (reference sequence). The CDR3 has 16 amino acids. DNA of the CDR3: TGTGCCAGCAGTTTACTTGCGCTTACTGACACAGATACGCAGTATTTT. Protein product: CASSLLALTDTDTQYF.

This clone showed up just a few times. The gene calls are TRBV4-3 and TRBJ1-1, with 8 nucleotides matching TRBD1. Germline CDR1 and CDR2: LGHNA and YSLEER. J was trimmed by 1 base and V by 0 bases; bases with no gene match: 4. CDR3 length equals 16 residues. The CDR3 DNA follows: TGCGCCAGCAGCCAAGATATCGGGACAGGGAACACTGAAGCTTTCTTT. Translating gives CASSQDIGTGNTEAFF.

The J gene is TRBJ2-5, the V gene TRBV11-2, with D possibly TRBD1 on 6 matching bases. Trimming cost V 5 bases and J 0 bases, with 19 bases left between them. This CDR3 region has 17 residues. Germline CDR1 SGHAT, CDR2 FQNNGV. The CDR3 DNA sequence: TGTGCCAGCAGCCTCGCCCGGGACACTCTGTACCAAGAGACCCAGTACTTC. Protein sequence: CASSLARDTLYQETQYF.

V gene TRBV6-1 combines with J gene TRBJ2-3, with D unclear. Germline CDR1 MNHNS, CDR2 SASEGT. CDR3 length: 13 amino acids. The V end lost 5 bases, the J end lost 2 bases, and 8 bases lay between the germline ends. The CDR3 spells CASSHSYTDTQYF. DNA for the CDR3: TGTGCCAGCAGTCATTCCTACACAGATACGCAGTATTTT.

V and J are TRBV18 and TRBJ2-1; 10 nucleotides match TRBD1. The CDR3 sequence is 14 residues long. Germline lookup yields CDR1 KGHSH and CDR2 LQKENI. J lost 3 bases, V lost 5 bases, and 1 base had no gene match. CDR3 region: CASSGTGVYNEQFF. The CDR3 region has the DNA TGTGCCAGCTCAGGGACAGGGGTCTACAATGAGCAGTTCTTC.

This clone was detected once. This chain connects TRBV5-1 to TRBJ2-7; the match to TRBD2 covers 10 bases. This CDR3 contains 16 residues. The trim removed 3 bases at V and 0 bases at J, leaving 6 bases unmatched. The germline V gene encodes CDR1 SGHRS and CDR2 YFSETQ. DNA for the CDR3: TGCGCCAGCAGCTCCCAAAGGACTAGCGGCTCCTACGAGCAGTACTTC. It yields the protein CASSSQRTSGSYEQYF.

This rearrangement joins TRBV7-9 to TRBJ1-2; no clear D gene. Germline V gene lookup returns CDR1 SEHNR and CDR2 FQNEAQ (reference sequence). The CDR3 contains 13 residues. V was trimmed by 2 bases and J by 4 bases, leaving 8 bases between them. In nucleotides, the CDR3 is TGTGCCAGCAGCTTACGGGGATCCTATGGCTACACCTTC. Encoded protein: CASSLRGSYGYTF.

The V and J genes are TRBV4-1 and TRBJ2-7, with D perhaps matching TRBD1 (5 bases). The V and J ends lost 3 bases and 3 bases respectively, with 12 bases between them. This CDR3 contains 14 residues. Per germline, CDR1 MGHRA and CDR2 YSYEKL. Here the CDR3 DNA reads TGCGCCAGCAGCCACCACCCACAGGTCTACGAGCAGTACTTC. This encodes CASSHHPQVYEQYF.

The V and J genes are TRBV28 and TRBJ1-1, with a tentative D call TRBD1 (5 bases). This CDR3 region has 11 residues. Germline CDR1 MDHEN, CDR2 SYDVKM. V was pared by 3 bases and J by 9 bases, with 8 bases between. This CDR3 is CASSFTGKAFF. CDR3 bases: TGTGCCAGCAGTTTTACAGGAAAAGCTTTCTTT.

CDR3 bases: TGCGCCAGCAGCTTGGGACAGGGTGGAGACACTGAAGCTTTCTTT. Protein product: CASSLGQGGDTEAFF. The gene calls are TRBV5-1 and TRBJ1-1, with 7 bases that match TRBD1. The germline V gene has CDR1 SGHRS and CDR2 YFSETQ. The CDR3 sequence is 15 residues long. V gave up 0 bases and J gave up 3 bases; unmatched junction bases: 5.

The rearrangement uses TRBV4-1 and TRBJ1-2; D gene ambiguous. CDR1 is MGHRA and CDR2 is YSYEKL in the germline V gene. V lost 0 bases and J lost 4, with 12 bases in between. The CDR3 totals 15 residues. The CDR3 sequence is CASSQERAASYGYTF. DNA of the CDR3: TGCGCCAGCAGCCAAGAGAGGGCAGCGAGCTATGGCTACACCTTC.

The V call is TRBV4-3, the J call TRBJ1-2; the match to TRBD1 covers 7 bases. The CDR3 has 16 amino acids. Trimming removed 2 bases from V and 2 bases from J; junction bases left unmatched: 8. Germline CDR1 LGHNA, CDR2 YSLEER. The CDR3, as DNA: TGCGCCAGCAGCCAATACCGGGACAGTATAAACTATGGCTACACCTTC. Encoded protein: CASSQYRDSINYGYTF.

The chain employs TRBV15 and TRBJ2-5; possibly TRBD2 for D (5 bases). The last part of the DNA fits TRBJ2-7 better; the J call may be wrong. The CDR3 spans 14 residues. Germline V CDR1 and CDR2: LNHNV, YYDKDF (reference sequence). The CDR3 region is CATSRRRNNYEQYF. CDR3 nucleotides: TGTGCCACCAGCCGGAGGAGGAACAACTACGAGCAGTACTTC.

The chain joins TRBV28 to TRBJ1-5; D may be TRBD1 (6 bases). This CDR3 contains 16 residues. Germline lookup yields CDR1 MDHEN and CDR2 SYDVKM. V lost 2 bases to trimming and J lost 4 bases, with 15 bases between them. This CDR3 is CASSLGGALINQPQHF. CDR3 nucleotides: TGTGCCAGCAGTTTAGGGGGGGCCCTAATAAATCAGCCCCAGCATTTT.

This chain joins TRBV4-2 and TRBJ1-1; perhaps TRBD1 as D (5 bases). Germline V CDR1 and CDR2: LGHNA, YNFKEQ. The CDR3 is made up of 13 amino acids. The V end was cut by 1 base, the J end by 8 bases, with 11 bases between. The CDR3 sequence is CASSQAGGVEAFF. Written as DNA, the CDR3 is TGTGCCAGCAGCCAAGCCGGGGGGGTGGAAGCTTTCTTT.

This sequence joins TRBV7-2 and TRBJ2-7; perhaps TRBD1 as D (6 bases). The CDR3 covers 17 residues. Germline V gene lookup returns CDR1 SGHTA and CDR2 FQGNSA. V lost 5 bases, J lost 2 bases, and 22 bases lay in between. In DNA, the CDR3 is TGTGCCAGCAGCCGTCCCGGACGGACAGACCTAGCCTACGAGCAGTACTTC. It codes for CASSRPGRTDLAYEQYF.

This chain uses TRBV6-5 with TRBJ1-1; a possible D gene is TRBD1 (5 bases). CDR3 size: 14 residues. Per the germline V gene, CDR1 is MNHEY and CDR2 is SVGAGI. V lost 2 bases and J lost 4, with 11 bases in between. The CDR3 DNA follows: TGTGCCAGCAGTTACGGGGGGGAAGGCACTGAAGCTTTCTTT. As protein: CASSYGGEGTEAFF.

Details on this clone: A read error may account for a junction end that differs from germline. The chain is built from TRBV7-9 and TRBJ2-7, with 12 bases matching TRBD2. Germline V gene data show CDR1 as SEHNR and CDR2 as FQNEAQ (reference sequence). The CDR3 spans 14 residues. Here the CDR3 reads CSSGLAGGTYEQYF. DNA for the CDR3: TGTTCCAGCGGCCTAGCGGGGGGGACCTACGAGCAGTACTTC.

The J gene is TRBJ1-5, the V gene TRBV7-2; D is ambiguous. Looked up from germline, CDR1 is SGHTA and CDR2 is FQGNSA. The CDR3 covers 13 residues. The V and J ends lost 1 base and 5 bases respectively, with 6 bases between them. The CDR3, as DNA: TGTGCCAGCAGCTTAGTCGGGGATCAGCCCCAGCATTTT. Protein: CASSLVGDQPQHF.

The chain uses TRBV27 and TRBJ2-7, with no clear D. Germline CDR1 reads MNHEY; CDR2 reads SMNVEV (reference sequence). The CDR3 length is 14 residues. V lost 4 bases and J lost 3, with 13 bases in between. CDR3 nucleotides: TGTGCCAGCAGTTCTTCTCCCCCCGGCTACGAGCAGTACTTC. It encodes CASSSSPPGYEQYF.

This clone was seen a handful of times. The V call is TRBV5-6, the J call TRBJ2-6; a weak D match, TRBD2 (5 bases). V lost 5 bases, J lost 0 bases, and 21 bases lay in between. CDR1 SGHDT and CDR2 YYEEEE come from the germline V gene. The CDR3 extends over 19 amino acids. The CDR3 spells CASSDLVGLTGSGANVLTF. The CDR3 DNA is TGTGCCAGCAGTGACTTGGTAGGACTGACTGGCTCTGGGGCCAACGTCCTGACTTTC. The whole variable domain, filled in from reference TRBV5-6 and TRBJ2-6, reads DAGVTQSPTHLIKTRGQQVTLRCSPKSGHDTVSWYQQALGQGPQFIFQYYEEEERQRGNFPDRFSGHQFPNYSSELNVNALLLGDSALYLCASSDLVGLTGSGANVLTFGAGSRLTVL.

Details on this clone: Relative to the germline gene, one junction end is altered; a read error may explain this. The chain couples TRBV7-9 to TRBJ1-4; TRBD1 matches 10 bases. There are 17 residues in the CDR3. The germline CDR1 and CDR2 sequences are SEHNR and FQNEAQ (reference sequence). The CDR3, as DNA: TGTTCCAGCAGCTTCCCCCTAAGGGACAGGGGTGGTGAAAAACTGTTTTTT. It translates to CSSSFPLRDRGGEKLFF.

The chain combines TRBV11-3 with TRBJ1-1; tentative D call: TRBD1 (6 bases). V was clipped by 1 base and J by 7 bases, with 10 bases between them. This CDR3 has 13 amino acids. Germline V lookup: CDR1 SGHNT, CDR2 YENEEA. CDR3: CASSLVGGHEAFF. CDR3 nucleotide sequence: TGTGCCAGCAGCTTAGTGGGGGGGCATGAAGCTTTCTTT.

The rearrangement uses TRBV19 and TRBJ1-2; TRBD1 might be the D (5 bases). Trimming pared 5 bases from V and 4 bases from J, leaving 20 bases between. The germline V gene has CDR1 LNHDA and CDR2 SQIVND (reference sequence). The CDR3 has 16 amino acids. This chain's CDR3 is CASSPGRPRGVYGYTF. As DNA, the CDR3 is TGTGCCAGTAGTCCCGGACGGCCTCGGGGGGTCTATGGCTACACCTTC.

This chain connects TRBV6-1 to TRBJ2-5, with D unresolved. The germline V gene encodes CDR1 MNHNS and CDR2 SASEGT. This CDR3 contains 14 residues. Trimming cost V 2 bases and J 5 bases, with 12 bases left between them. CDR3 region: CASSEPQWRETQYF. The CDR3, as DNA: TGTGCCAGCAGTGAACCGCAGTGGCGGGAGACCCAGTACTTC.

Only one count was recorded for this clone. The chain couples TRBV5-4 to TRBJ2-6; 9 bases are a match to TRBD1. Trimming took 3 bases from V and 2 from J; bases not matched to a gene: 6. This CDR3 has 17 amino acids. Germline CDR1 is SGHNT and CDR2 is YYREEE (reference sequence). The CDR3 DNA follows: TGTGCCAGCAGCTCCCGGGACAGGGTTGCTGGGGCCAACGTCCTGACTTTC. Its translation is CASSSRDRVAGANVLTF.